This T cell receptor (beta chain) was found in a study of OX40 agonist ivuxolimab in advanced cancers. Study information: Dose-escalation patients' cancers were hepatocellular carcinoma, melanoma, renal cell or head and neck cancer. At 65% to 85% male, the cohort had a mean age of 60 years, ranging from about 23 to 79.

Per the germline V gene, CDR1 is SGHNT and CDR2 is YENEEA. The CDR3 has 14 amino acids. Trimming removed 3 bases at V and 2 bases at J, with 9 bases between. Findings of the study overall: Nonresponders, in some cases, also had low normalized T-cell clonal expansion. Within 6 weeks, CD4+ and CD8+ blood T cells expanded clonally at 0.1 to 3.0 mg/kg.

This clone was seen only a few times. Its antigen is still unknown. Sequenced by immunoSEQ multiplex PCR; TCRdb stores in-frame clones only, minus some. Among about 19,000 clones listed, roughly 68% were seen once. The origin of this receptor is an adult with an advanced solid tumor such as melanoma, head and neck, liver or kidney cancer. The sequencing here drew on CD4+ or CD8+ T cells sorted from blood, taken in a trial of the OX40 agonist ivuxolimab. V is TRBV11-3 and J is TRBJ2-3; TRBD1 or TRBD2 may be the D gene (5 bases each). CDR3 sequence (DNA): TGTGCCAGCAGCTTTTCGGGGCCCACAGATACGCAGTATTTT. Translation gives CASSFSGPTDTQYF.